A single sample gave rise to the 15 T cell receptor beta chains below, sequenced in a study of CD8 T cells in Susac syndrome. Random hexamers were used to reverse transcribe an amount of about 0.45 to 1 ug RNA. TCRdb re-analysed the immunoSEQ multiplex PCR reads in MiXCR, keeping a single row per CDR3 protein. The profile shows more than 65,000 distinct CDR3 sequences, 85% to 95% of them singletons. The sample consisted of CD8+ T cells from PBMCs. These receptors all stem from a human donor in good health.

This clonotype was observed once. The genes are TRBV13 and TRBJ2-7, with D perhaps matching TRBD2 (5 bases). Deletions cut 5 bases from V and 0 bases from J, with 17 bases between. The CDR3 length is 16 residues. CDR1 is PRHDT, CDR2 FYEKMQ, per germline (reference sequence). CDR3 nucleotides: TGTGCCAGCAGCACCAGAGGGCAGGCGTTCTCCTACGAGCAGTACTTC. It translates to CASSTRGQAFSYEQYF.

The rearrangement joins TRBV7-2 to TRBJ1-4; no reliable D call. Germline lookup yields CDR1 SGHTA and CDR2 FQGNSA. This CDR3 has 12 residues. The germline V and J ends were trimmed by 5 bases and 7 bases, with 8 bases remaining between them. CDR3 nucleotides: TGTGCCAGCAGCCCCCCGGGTGAAAAACTGTTTTTT. Its protein is CASSPPGEKLFF.

V gene TRBV7-9 combines with J gene TRBJ2-5, with D hard to call. With 4 bases removed from V and 7 bases from J, the gap between germline ends came to 13 bases. Germline values: CDR1 SEHNR, CDR2 FQNEAQ (reference sequence). There are 13 residues in the CDR3. CDR3 nucleotide sequence: TGTGCCAGCAGCTCGCCGACCGCCGGGACCCAGTACTTC. Its translation: CASSSPTAGTQYF.

The chain employs TRBV12-3 or TRBV12-4 and TRBJ2-3, with D possibly TRBD2 on 6 matching bases. The CDR3 runs to 17 residues. V was shortened by 3 bases and J by 6 bases, with 22 bases between the two germline ends. The CDR3 DNA is TGTGCCAGCAGTTTCCCGGTGAGAGAGCCCCGGGAGGATACGCAGTATTTT. It translates to CASSFPVREPREDTQYF.

The rearrangement links TRBV7-9 to TRBJ2-5, with 7 bases fitting TRBD2. The CDR3 is 15 amino acids. In germline, CDR1 is SEHNR, CDR2 FQNEAQ (reference sequence). V lost 1 base to trimming and J lost 1 base; unmatched junction nucleotides: 3. CDR3 residues: CASSLERGFQETQYF. The CDR3 DNA is TGTGCCAGCAGCTTAGAGCGGGGCTTCCAAGAGACCCAGTACTTC.

This sequence joins TRBV27 and TRBJ1-6; D not resolved. V lost 7 bases and J 6 bases, leaving 7 bases between the germline ends. Germline CDR1 reads MNHEY; CDR2 reads SMNVEV (reference sequence). This CDR3 has 12 residues. The CDR3 DNA reads as TGTGCCAGCACCCTTGGTAATTCACCCCTCCACTTT. This sequence encodes CASTLGNSPLHF.

This chain connects TRBV19 to TRBJ2-5, with D perhaps TRBD1 (5 bases). Germline V gives CDR1 LNHDA, CDR2 SQIVND (reference sequence). There are 15 residues in the CDR3. The ends were cut back, 4 bases at V and 5 bases at J, with 17 bases in the middle. CDR3 region: CASSTTTVLEETQYF. CDR3 nucleotides: TGTGCCAGTAGTACTACGACAGTACTTGAGGAGACCCAGTACTTC. The variable domain in full, with the rest retrieved from reference TRBV19 and TRBJ2-5, is DGGITQSPKYLFRKEGQNVTLSCEQNLNHDAMYWYRQDPGQGLRLIYYSQIVNDFQKGDIAEGYSVSREKKESFPLTVTSAQKNPTAFYLCASSTTTVLEETQYFGPGTRLLVL.

The chain uses TRBV6-4 and TRBJ2-3; 8 nucleotides align to TRBD2. The CDR3 contains 15 residues. The germline gives CDR1 MRHNA, CDR2 SNTAGT. J was trimmed by 2 bases and V by 2 bases; bases with no gene match: 3. The CDR3 is CASSDGAGDTDTQYF. The CDR3 nucleotides read TGTGCCAGCAGTGACGGAGCGGGGGACACAGATACGCAGTATTTT.

This chain joins TRBV13 and TRBJ2-2; the D is unclear. The CDR3 is 13 residues long. V dropped 5 bases and J dropped 7 bases, with 11 bases sitting between them. Germline CDR1 PRHDT, CDR2 FYEKMQ (reference sequence). CDR3 residues: CASSPDEDGELFF. CDR3 coding DNA: TGTGCCAGCAGCCCAGACGAAGACGGGGAGCTGTTTTTT.

The V and J genes are TRBV20-1 and TRBJ1-1; TRBD1 aligns across 8 bases. Per germline, CDR1 DFQATT and CDR2 SNEGSKA (reference sequence). The trim removed 0 bases at V and 6 bases at J, leaving 9 bases unmatched. CDR3 length: 15 residues. CDR3 sequence: CSARDRGQGWPEAFF. CDR3 DNA sequence: TGCAGTGCTAGAGACCGCGGACAGGGATGGCCTGAAGCTTTCTTT.

This chain connects TRBV7-9 to TRBJ2-3; D gene unclear. Germline V CDR1 and CDR2: SEHNR, FQNEAQ (reference sequence). The V end lost 3 bases, the J end lost 0 bases, and 7 bases lay between the germline ends. This CDR3 comprises 14 residues. The CDR3 region has the DNA TGTGCCAGCAGCTTGGGCGTCAGCACAGATACGCAGTATTTT. It yields the protein CASSLGVSTDTQYF.

The CDR3 sequence: CASRRGLYTDTQYF. DNA for the CDR3: TGTGCCAGCAGACGGGGGTTGTACACAGATACGCAGTATTTT. The chain carries TRBV28 and TRBJ2-3; possible D gene TRBD2, 6 bases. Germline V gene sequence: CDR1 MDHEN, CDR2 SYDVKM. V was pared by 6 bases and J by 2 bases, with 12 bases between. The CDR3 runs 14 residues.

The chain couples TRBV7-9 to TRBJ1-4, with D unclear. The CDR3 contains 16 residues. Germline loops: CDR1 SEHNR, CDR2 FQNEAQ (reference sequence). The V and J ends lost 3 bases and 0 bases respectively, with 11 bases between them. This CDR3 reads CASSFPVSTTNEKLFF. Here the CDR3 DNA reads TGTGCCAGCAGCTTCCCCGTATCCACAACTAATGAAAAACTGTTTTTT.

This rearrangement joins TRBV5-8 to TRBJ2-5; tentatively, D is TRBD2 (7 bases). Deletions cut 4 bases from V and 5 bases from J, with 18 bases between. CDR1 and CDR2 (germline): SGHTS, YDEGEE. The CDR3 has 15 residues. The DNA for the CDR3 is TGTGCCAGCAGCGCCGTTGGGGGGGCGAGTGAGACCCAGTACTTC. Its translation is CASSAVGGASETQYF.

The chain combines TRBV5-1 with TRBJ1-1; D ambiguous. CDR3 length: 12 amino acids. In germline, CDR1 is SGHRS, CDR2 YFSETQ. V was cut by 0 bases and J by 6 bases, with 6 bases left in between. CDR3 coding DNA: TGCGCCAGCAGCTTGGATGGGGCTGAAGCTTTCTTT. The encoded protein is CASSLDGAEAFF.